This T cell receptor (beta chain) was sequenced in a study of OX40 agonist ivuxolimab in advanced cancers. Method: immunoSEQ multiplex PCR; TCRdb's copy keeps in-frame clones and lacks some. The sample has about 36,000 clones, 70% to 85% seen once. The study, taken as a whole, reports: Dose levels from 0.1 to 3.0 mg/kg saw CD4+ and CD8+ blood T cells expand clonally by week 6.

Regarding this clone: Its antigen remains unidentified.

Germline V lookup: CDR1 SEHNR, CDR2 FQNEAQ (reference sequence). The length of the CDR3 is 16 residues. V was trimmed by 2 bases and J by 1 base, leaving 14 bases between them. The clonotype comes from an adult with an advanced solid tumor such as melanoma, head and neck, liver or kidney cancer. Sample: CD4+ or CD8+ T cells sorted from blood, taken in a trial of the OX40 agonist ivuxolimab. The chain is built from TRBV7-9 and TRBJ1-1; maybe TRBD1 (6 bases). The CDR3 region is CASSLLGGRANTEAFF. CDR3 DNA: TGTGCCAGCAGCTTATTAGGGGGTCGAGCGAACACTGAAGCTTTCTTT.